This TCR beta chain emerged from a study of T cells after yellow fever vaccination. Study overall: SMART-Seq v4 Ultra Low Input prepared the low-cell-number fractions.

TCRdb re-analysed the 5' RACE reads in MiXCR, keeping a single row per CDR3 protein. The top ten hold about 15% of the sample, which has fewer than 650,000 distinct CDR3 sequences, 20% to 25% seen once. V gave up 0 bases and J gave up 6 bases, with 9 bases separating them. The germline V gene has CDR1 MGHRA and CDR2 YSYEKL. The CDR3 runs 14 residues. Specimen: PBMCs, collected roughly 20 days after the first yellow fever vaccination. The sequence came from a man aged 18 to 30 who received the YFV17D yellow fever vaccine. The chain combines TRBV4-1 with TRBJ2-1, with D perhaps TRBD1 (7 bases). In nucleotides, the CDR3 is TGCGCCAGCAGCCAAGATCAGGGGGGCAATGAGCAGTTCTTC. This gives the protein CASSQDQGGNEQFF.